This entry lists 20 T cell receptor beta chains sequenced from one sample in a study of shared clonotypes between healthy human individuals. The data were produced by immunoSEQ multiplex PCR, yet TCRdb's version contains in-frame clones alone and is incomplete. This repertoire shows 650,000 to 800,000 clones, roughly two thirds found once; its top ten account for under 2%. Sequences were obtained from memory CD4+ T cells sorted from blood. The sample's subset: CD45RA-negative fraction. The receptors originated from a woman in her twenties or thirties in good health.

This clone was counted only a few times. The V and J genes are TRBV27 and TRBJ1-5; TRBD1 aligns across 8 bases. Germline lookup yields CDR1 MNHEY and CDR2 SMNVEV (reference sequence). This CDR3 is built from 17 residues. With 2 bases clipped from V and 6 bases from J, the junction kept 12 bases outside the gene matches. The CDR3 sequence: CASSLRGDRGKGQPQHF. The CDR3 DNA reads TGTGCCAGCAGTTTAAGGGGTGACAGGGGCAAAGGTCAGCCCCAGCATTTT.

The chain recombines TRBV5-1 with TRBJ2-7; maybe TRBD1 (7 bases). Germline CDR1 reads SGHRS; CDR2 reads YFSETQ. The CDR3 contains 13 residues. V was clipped by 5 bases and J by 5 bases, with 14 bases between them. CDR3 sequence: CASRPTGRNEQYF. The DNA for the CDR3 is TGCGCCAGCAGACCGACAGGGAGGAACGAGCAGTACTTC. Full variable domain (outside the CDR3, taken from reference TRBV5-1 and TRBJ2-7): KAGVTQTPRYLIKTRGQQVTLSCSPISGHRSVSWYQQTPGQGLQFLFEYFSETQRNKGNFPGRFSGRQFSNSRSEMNVSTLELGDSALYLCASRPTGRNEQYFGPGTRLTVT.

This rearrangement joins TRBV7-9 to TRBJ1-1; possible D gene TRBD1, 5 bases. This CDR3 is 13 amino acids long. V lost 8 bases and J 3 bases, leaving 13 bases between the germline ends. Germline values: CDR1 SEHNR, CDR2 FQNEAQ (reference sequence). CDR3 bases: TGTGCCAGCGGCCCTGGGGGAGACACTGAAGCTTTCTTT. Protein sequence: CASGPGGDTEAFF.

This chain uses TRBV5-1 with TRBJ2-5; 11 bases match TRBD2. The V gene end was trimmed by 1 base and the J gene end by 4 bases; junction bases not matched to a gene: 6. Germline CDR1 SGHRS, CDR2 YFSETQ. The CDR3 consists of 16 residues. The CDR3: CASSLMSLAGGETQYF. CDR3 coding DNA: TGCGCCAGCAGCTTGATGAGTCTAGCGGGAGGAGAGACCCAGTACTTC.

This chain links TRBV9 with TRBJ2-3; 12 nucleotides match TRBD2. Trimming cost V 3 bases and J 1 base; bases outside gene matches: 9. The CDR3 is made up of 18 amino acids. CDR1 SGDLS and CDR2 YYNGEE come from the germline V gene. In nucleotides, the CDR3 is TGTGCCAGCAGCGCTGGGACTAGCGGGTGGGGGGGCACAGATACGCAGTATTTT. This sequence encodes CASSAGTSGWGGTDTQYF.

In the case of this clone: Other DNA sequences in this sample translate to the same CDR3. The chain carries TRBV28 and TRBJ1-2; 9 nucleotides align to TRBD1. V shed 2 bases and J 5 bases; nucleotides not matched to a gene: 3. CDR1 is MDHEN, CDR2 SYDVKM, per germline. The CDR3 runs 14 residues. The CDR3 here is CASSLGTGIYGYTF. The CDR3, as DNA: TGTGCCAGCAGTTTAGGGACAGGGATTTATGGCTACACCTTC.

Concerning this clone: The junction departs from the called germline gene at one end, perhaps through a read error. The V call is TRBV2, the J call TRBJ2-4; D possibly uses TRBD1 or TRBD2 (5 bases each). CDR1 is SNHLY and CDR2 is FYNNEI in the germline V gene. The CDR3 contains 11 residues. In nucleotides, the CDR3 is TGTGCCAGCGGTACCGGGACGTCTTCTGGGTTC. It specifies CASGTGTSSGF.

The V call is TRBV5-1, the J call TRBJ2-5; D not certain. The CDR3 has 13 amino acids. V shed 4 bases and J shed 4 bases, with 11 bases lying between them. Germline-derived CDR1 and CDR2 are SGHRS and YFSETQ. The CDR3 sequence is CASSTIERETQYF. As DNA, the CDR3 is TGCGCCAGCAGCACTATAGAAAGAGAGACCCAGTACTTC.

The rearrangement joins TRBV7-2 to TRBJ1-1, with 7 bases aligning to TRBD1. Looked up from germline, CDR1 is SGHTA and CDR2 is FQGNSA. The CDR3 length is 15 residues. V lost 4 bases to trimming and J lost 4 bases; unmatched junction nucleotides: 9. CDR3 DNA: TGTGCCAGCAGCTCAAGGACAGGCGTTGGCACTGAAGCTTTCTTT. Translating it yields CASSSRTGVGTEAFF.

In this sample, this clone turned up many times. The rearrangement uses TRBV11-2 and TRBJ1-1; unclear D gene. The CDR3 consists of 12 residues. Trimming removed 2 bases at V and 8 bases at J, with 9 bases between. CDR1 SGHAT and CDR2 FQNNGV come from the germline V gene. The CDR3 nucleotides are TGTGCCAGCAGCTTACTCGGCGGCGAAGCTTTCTTT. The encoded protein is CASSLLGGEAFF.

This clone turned up a few times. J is TRBJ2-7 and V is TRBV5-1; a weak D match, TRBD2 (5 bases). Trimming removed 7 bases from V and 3 bases from J, with 14 bases in between. CDR1 and CDR2 from the germline V gene are SGHRS and YFSETQ. This CDR3 has 13 residues. The CDR3 loop is CASAAGAGYEQYF. Here the CDR3 DNA reads TGCGCCAGCGCTGCGGGTGCAGGCTACGAGCAGTACTTC.

This chain uses TRBV7-6 with TRBJ2-3, with D uncertain. The length of the CDR3 is 15 residues. The germline V gene encodes CDR1 SGHVS and CDR2 FNYEAQ. Trimming left V 3 bases short and J 2 bases short, with 12 bases between. The CDR3, as DNA: TGTGCCAGCAGCTTTGTGGGAAGCTTCACAGATACGCAGTATTTT. Protein: CASSFVGSFTDTQYF.

In this sample, this clone turned up a few times. The J gene is TRBJ2-7, the V gene TRBV19; D gene ambiguous. V was clipped by 1 base and J by 2 bases, with 15 bases between them. Per germline, CDR1 LNHDA and CDR2 SQIVND (reference sequence). The CDR3 loop spans 16 amino acids. In nucleotides, the CDR3 is TGTGCCAGTAGTATAGGGTATGGGGATCGAGCCTACGAGCAGTACTTC. Protein product: CASSIGYGDRAYEQYF.

This clone has only one observation. This chain connects TRBV10-3 to TRBJ1-1; 7 bases are a match to TRBD1. V trimming: 6 bases; J trimming: 1 base; junction bases outside the gene matches: 5. Germline-derived CDR1 and CDR2 are ENHRY and SYGVKD. The CDR3 consists of 14 residues. CDR3 amino acids: CAIRETGTNTEAFF. The CDR3, as DNA: TGTGCCATCAGAGAGACAGGGACGAACACTGAAGCTTTCTTT.

This sequence joins TRBV4-1 and TRBJ2-6; 9 bases align to TRBD1. Unmatched junction bases numbered 6, after V lost 3 bases and J lost 0 bases. This CDR3 has 18 amino acids. CDR1 and CDR2 (germline): MGHRA, YSYEKL. The CDR3 sequence: CASSQRTGGGSGANVLTF. The CDR3 bases are TGCGCCAGCAGCCAGCGAACAGGGGGCGGCTCTGGGGCCAACGTCCTGACTTTC.

The chain carries TRBV27 and TRBJ2-7; 8 bases are a match to TRBD2. Trimming removed 6 bases from V and 6 bases from J; junction bases left unmatched: 4. CDR1 is MNHEY and CDR2 is SMNVEV in the germline V gene (reference sequence). The CDR3 consists of 12 residues. The CDR3 DNA sequence: TGTGCCAGCAGGGTCGCGGGAGGCGAGCAGTACTTC. It codes for CASRVAGGEQYF.

V gene TRBV5-1 combines with J gene TRBJ1-1, with a possible D match to TRBD1 (5 bases). Trimming took off 0 bases at V and 5 bases at J, with 11 bases between the two ends. Germline V gene sequence: CDR1 SGHRS, CDR2 YFSETQ. This CDR3 is 14 amino acids long. CDR3 region: CASSLEAGRTEAFF. The CDR3 DNA reads as TGCGCCAGCAGCTTGGAGGCAGGGAGGACTGAAGCTTTCTTT.

This rearrangement joins TRBV28 to TRBJ1-2; D possibly corresponds to TRBD1 (6 bases). With 6 bases removed from V and 3 bases from J, the gap between germline ends came to 17 bases. The CDR3 extends over 15 amino acids. The germline gives CDR1 MDHEN, CDR2 SYDVKM. CDR3 sequence (DNA): TGTGCCAGCAGGGAAAGGGGGGCCGCTGACTATGGCTACACCTTC. Translated: CASRERGAADYGYTF.

This clone was seen a handful of times. The chain is built from TRBV2 and TRBJ2-1; no clear D gene. CDR1 and CDR2 (germline): SNHLY, FYNNEI. V gave up 6 bases and J gave up 8 bases, with 11 bases separating them. This CDR3 comprises 12 residues. The chain's CDR3 is CASRGLIYEQFF. For the CDR3, the DNA is TGTGCCAGCAGAGGTTTAATATATGAGCAGTTCTTC.

This sequence joins TRBV12-2 and TRBJ1-3. TRBV12-2 is a pseudogene locus. This CDR3 is 14 amino acids long. The CDR3 here is CASRLVGAENTIYF. The CDR3 region has the DNA TGTGCAAGTCGCTTAGTGGGAGCCGAAAACACCATATATTTT.